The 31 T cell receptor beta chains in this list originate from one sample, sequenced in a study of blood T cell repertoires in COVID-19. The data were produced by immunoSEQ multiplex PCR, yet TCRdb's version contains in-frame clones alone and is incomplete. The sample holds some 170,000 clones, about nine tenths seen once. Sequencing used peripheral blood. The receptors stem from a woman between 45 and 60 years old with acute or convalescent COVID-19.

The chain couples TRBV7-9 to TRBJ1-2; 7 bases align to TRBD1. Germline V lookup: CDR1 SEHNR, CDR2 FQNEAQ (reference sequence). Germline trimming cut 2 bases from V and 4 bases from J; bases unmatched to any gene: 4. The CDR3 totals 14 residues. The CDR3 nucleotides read TGTGCCAGCAGCTTAACCGGGACAGCCTATGGCTACACCTTC. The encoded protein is CASSLTGTAYGYTF.

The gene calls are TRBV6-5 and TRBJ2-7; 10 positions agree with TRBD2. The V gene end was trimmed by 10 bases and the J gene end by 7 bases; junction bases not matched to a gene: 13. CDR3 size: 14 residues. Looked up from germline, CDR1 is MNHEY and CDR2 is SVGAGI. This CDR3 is CATRPLAGGQEQYF. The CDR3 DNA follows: TGTGCCACCCGGCCATTAGCGGGAGGTCAAGAGCAGTACTTC.

CDR3 DNA: TGTGCCAGTAGTATAGAGGCAGGGCCGGGCCAAAATCAGCCCCAGCATTTT. It translates to CASSIEAGPGQNQPQHF. The V and J genes are TRBV19 and TRBJ1-5; D possibly corresponds to TRBD1 (5 bases). CDR3 size: 17 residues. The germline CDR1 and CDR2 sequences are LNHDA and SQIVND (reference sequence). The V end lost 0 bases, the J end lost 4 bases, and 16 bases lay between the germline ends. Drawing the rest from reference TRBV19 and TRBJ1-5, the complete variable domain is DGGITQSPKYLFRKEGQNVTLSCEQNLNHDAMYWYRQDPGQGLRLIYYSQIVNDFQKGDIAEGYSVSREKKESFPLTVTSAQKNPTAFYLCASSIEAGPGQNQPQHFGDGTRLSIL.

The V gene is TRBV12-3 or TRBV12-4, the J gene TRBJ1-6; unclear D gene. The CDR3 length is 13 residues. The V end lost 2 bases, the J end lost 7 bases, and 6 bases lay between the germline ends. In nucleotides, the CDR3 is TGTGCCAGCAGTTTATCTAGGAATTCACCCCTCCACTTT. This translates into CASSLSRNSPLHF.

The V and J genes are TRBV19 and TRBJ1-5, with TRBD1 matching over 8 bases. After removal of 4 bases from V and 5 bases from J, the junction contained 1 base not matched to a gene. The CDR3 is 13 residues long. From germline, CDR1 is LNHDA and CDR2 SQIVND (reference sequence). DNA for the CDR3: TGTGCCAGTAGTACAGGGGGCTATCAGCCCCAGCATTTT. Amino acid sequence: CASSTGGYQPQHF.

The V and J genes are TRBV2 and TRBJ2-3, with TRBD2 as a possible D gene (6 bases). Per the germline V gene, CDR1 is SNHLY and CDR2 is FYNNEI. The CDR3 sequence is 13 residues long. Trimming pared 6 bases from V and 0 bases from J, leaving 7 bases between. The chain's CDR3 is CASRRDSTDTQYF. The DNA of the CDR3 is TGTGCCAGCAGGCGGGACAGCACAGATACGCAGTATTTT.

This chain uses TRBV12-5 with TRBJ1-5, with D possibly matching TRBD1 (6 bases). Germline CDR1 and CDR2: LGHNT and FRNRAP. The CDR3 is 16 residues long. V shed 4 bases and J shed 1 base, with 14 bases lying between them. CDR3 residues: CASGSWDIPSNQPQHF. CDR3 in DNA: TGTGCTAGTGGTTCCTGGGACATACCAAGCAATCAGCCCCAGCATTTT.

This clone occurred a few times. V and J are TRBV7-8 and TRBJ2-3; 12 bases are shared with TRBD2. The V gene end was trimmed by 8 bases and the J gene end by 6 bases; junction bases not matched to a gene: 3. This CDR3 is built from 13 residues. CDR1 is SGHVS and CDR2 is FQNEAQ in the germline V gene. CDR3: CASGGTSGDTQYF. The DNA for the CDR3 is TGTGCCAGCGGAGGGACTAGCGGGGATACGCAGTATTTT.

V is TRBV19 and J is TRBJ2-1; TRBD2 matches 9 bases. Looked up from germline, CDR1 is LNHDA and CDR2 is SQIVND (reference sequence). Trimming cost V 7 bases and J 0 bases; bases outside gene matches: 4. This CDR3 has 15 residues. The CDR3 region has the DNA TGTGCCAGTACTACTAGCGGGTACTCCTACAATGAGCAGTTCTTC. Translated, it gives CASTTSGYSYNEQFF.

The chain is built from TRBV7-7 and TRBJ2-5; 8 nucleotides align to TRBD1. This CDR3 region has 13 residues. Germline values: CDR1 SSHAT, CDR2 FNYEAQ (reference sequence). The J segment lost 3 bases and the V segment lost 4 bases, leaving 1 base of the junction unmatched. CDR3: CASSSDREETQYF. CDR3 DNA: TGTGCCAGCAGCTCGGACAGGGAAGAGACCCAGTACTTC.

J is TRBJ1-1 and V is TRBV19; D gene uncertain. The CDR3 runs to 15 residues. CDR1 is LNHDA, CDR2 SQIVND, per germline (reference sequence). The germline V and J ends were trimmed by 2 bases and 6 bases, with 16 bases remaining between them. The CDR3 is CASSISVSTISEAFF. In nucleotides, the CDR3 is TGTGCCAGTAGTATATCAGTCTCTACTATCTCTGAAGCTTTCTTT.

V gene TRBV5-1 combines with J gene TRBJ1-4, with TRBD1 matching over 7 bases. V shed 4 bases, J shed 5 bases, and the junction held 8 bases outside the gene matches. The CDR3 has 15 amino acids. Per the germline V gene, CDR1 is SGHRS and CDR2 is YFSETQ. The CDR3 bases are TGCGCCAGCAGCCCACAGGGGTTTGGCAATGAAAAACTGTTTTTT. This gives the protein CASSPQGFGNEKLFF.

CDR3 residues: CASSLGQGALSEQYF. For the CDR3, the DNA is TGTGCCAGCAGCTTAGGGCAGGGGGCTTTATCCGAGCAGTACTTC. The chain is built from TRBV7-2 and TRBJ2-7; 8 positions agree with TRBD1. Looked up from germline, CDR1 is SGHTA and CDR2 is FQGNSA. The CDR3 spans 15 residues. After removal of 1 base from V and 6 bases from J, the junction contained 8 bases not matched to a gene. Based on the CDR3 plus reference TRBV7-2 and TRBJ2-7, the full variable domain is GAGVSQSPSNKVTEKGKDVELRCDPISGHTALYWYRQSLGQGLEFLIYFQGNSAPDKSGLPSDRFSAERTGGSVSTLTIQRTQQEDSAVYLCASSLGQGALSEQYFGPGTRLTVT.

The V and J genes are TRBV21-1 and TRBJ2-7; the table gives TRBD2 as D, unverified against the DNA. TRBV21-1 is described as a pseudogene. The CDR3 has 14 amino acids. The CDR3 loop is CASSELAGGLEQYF. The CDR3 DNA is TGTGCCAGCAGCGAACTAGCGGGAGGGTTAGAGCAGTACTTC.

The CDR3 here is CASSLPRGQENTGELFF. For the CDR3, the DNA is TGTGCCAGCAGCCTCCCCCGGGGACAGGAAAACACCGGGGAGCTGTTTTTT. The chain uses TRBV3-1 (or the pseudogene TRBV3-2) and TRBJ2-2, with 8 bases lining up with TRBD1. The CDR3 contains 17 residues. Unmatched junction bases numbered 9, after V lost 4 bases and J lost 2 bases. Germline lookup yields CDR1 LGHDT and CDR2 YNNKEL (reference sequence).

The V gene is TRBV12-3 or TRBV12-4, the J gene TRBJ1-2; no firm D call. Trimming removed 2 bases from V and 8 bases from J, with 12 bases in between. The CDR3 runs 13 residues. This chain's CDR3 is CASSLRQDGGYTF. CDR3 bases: TGTGCCAGCAGTTTACGGCAGGATGGGGGCTACACCTTC.

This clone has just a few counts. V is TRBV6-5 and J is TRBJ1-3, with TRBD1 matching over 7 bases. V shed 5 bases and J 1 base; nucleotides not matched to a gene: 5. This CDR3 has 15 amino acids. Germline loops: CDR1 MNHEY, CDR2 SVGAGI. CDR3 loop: CASSTGTASGNTIYF. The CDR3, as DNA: TGTGCCAGCAGTACCGGGACAGCATCTGGAAACACCATATATTTT.

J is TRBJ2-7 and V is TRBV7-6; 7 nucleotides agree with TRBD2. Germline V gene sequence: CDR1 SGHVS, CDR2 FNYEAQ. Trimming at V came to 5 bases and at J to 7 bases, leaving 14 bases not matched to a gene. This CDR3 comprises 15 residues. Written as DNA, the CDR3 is TGTGCCAGCAGCCCCCTTGGGGGGGGGATGGGGGAGCAGTACTTC. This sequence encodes CASSPLGGGMGEQYF.

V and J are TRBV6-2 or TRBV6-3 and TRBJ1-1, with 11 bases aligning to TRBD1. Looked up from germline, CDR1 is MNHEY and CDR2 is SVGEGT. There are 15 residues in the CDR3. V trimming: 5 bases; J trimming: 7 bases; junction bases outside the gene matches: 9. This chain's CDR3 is CASSDGTGGKDEAFF. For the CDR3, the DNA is TGTGCCAGCAGTGACGGGACAGGGGGTAAAGATGAAGCTTTCTTT.

CDR3 sequence (DNA): TGCGCCAGCAGCTCGGGGGAGCAGTTCTTC. Encoded protein: CASSSGEQFF. The chain combines TRBV10-2 with TRBJ2-1; D is perhaps TRBD2 (5 bases). Trimming removed 6 bases at V and 10 bases at J, with 7 bases between. Germline V gene sequence: CDR1 WSHSY, CDR2 SAAADI. CDR3 length equals 10 residues.

The CDR3 region is CASRYPNTGELFF. The CDR3 DNA sequence: TGTGCCAGCAGATATCCCAACACCGGGGAGCTGTTTTTT. The chain joins TRBV12-3 or TRBV12-4 to TRBJ2-2; D remains unclear. The CDR3 runs 13 residues. V lost 6 bases to trimming and J lost 2 bases, with 7 bases between them.

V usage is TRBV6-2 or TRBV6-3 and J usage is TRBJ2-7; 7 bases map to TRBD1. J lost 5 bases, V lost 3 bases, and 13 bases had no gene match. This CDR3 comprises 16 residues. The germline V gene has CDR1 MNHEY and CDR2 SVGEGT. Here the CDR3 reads CASSYNLRTGPHEQYF. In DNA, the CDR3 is TGTGCCAGCAGTTATAATCTCAGGACAGGACCCCACGAGCAGTACTTC.

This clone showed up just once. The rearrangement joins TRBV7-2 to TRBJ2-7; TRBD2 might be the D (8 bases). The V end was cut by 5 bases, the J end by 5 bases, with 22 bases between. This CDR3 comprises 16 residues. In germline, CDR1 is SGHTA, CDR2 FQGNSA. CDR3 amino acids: CASSPRGSGRTHEQYF. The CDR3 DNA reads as TGTGCCAGCAGCCCCAGGGGGAGCGGGAGAACCCACGAGCAGTACTTC.

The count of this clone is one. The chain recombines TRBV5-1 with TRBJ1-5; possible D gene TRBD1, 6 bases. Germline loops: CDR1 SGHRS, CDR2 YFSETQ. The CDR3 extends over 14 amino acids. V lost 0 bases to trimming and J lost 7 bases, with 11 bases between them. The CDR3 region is CASSLGGLGQPQHF. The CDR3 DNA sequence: TGCGCCAGCAGCTTGGGGGGGCTAGGACAGCCCCAGCATTTT.

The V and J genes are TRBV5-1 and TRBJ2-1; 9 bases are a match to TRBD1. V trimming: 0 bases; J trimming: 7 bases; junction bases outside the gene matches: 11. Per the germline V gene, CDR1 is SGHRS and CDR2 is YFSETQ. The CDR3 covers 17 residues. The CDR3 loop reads CASSLEIGTGLLNEQFF. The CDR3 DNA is TGCGCCAGCAGCTTGGAGATCGGGACAGGGCTCTTGAATGAGCAGTTCTTC.

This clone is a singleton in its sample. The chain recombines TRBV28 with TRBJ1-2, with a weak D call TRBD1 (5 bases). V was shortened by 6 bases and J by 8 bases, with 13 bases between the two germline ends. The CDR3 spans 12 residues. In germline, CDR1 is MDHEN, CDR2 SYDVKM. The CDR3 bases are TGTGCCAGCAGCCTGGCCCAGGGAGGCTACACCTTC. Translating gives CASSLAQGGYTF.

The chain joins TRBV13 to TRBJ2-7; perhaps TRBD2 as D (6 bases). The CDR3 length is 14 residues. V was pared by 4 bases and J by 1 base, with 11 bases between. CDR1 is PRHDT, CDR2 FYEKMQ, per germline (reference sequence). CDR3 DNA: TGTGCCAGCAGCTCCCCGGGAGAGTCCTACGAGCAGTACTTC. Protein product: CASSSPGESYEQYF.

For the CDR3, the DNA is TGCGCCAGCAGCCAAGAAAGGAGGGTCCAGGGCGGCAATGAGCAGTTCTTC. This translates into CASSQERRVQGGNEQFF. J is TRBJ2-1 and V is TRBV4-3, with D possibly matching TRBD2 (6 bases). Germline values: CDR1 LGHNA, CDR2 YSLEER. Trimming removed 0 bases at V and 6 bases at J, with 18 bases between. The CDR3 is 17 residues long.

The CDR3 region has the DNA TGTGCCACCAGCGATGGACAGAGACCCCAAGAGACCCAGTACTTC. Protein: CATSDGQRPQETQYF. This chain connects TRBV24-1 to TRBJ2-5; the D gene is possibly TRBD1 (6 bases). The V and J ends lost 7 bases and 1 base respectively, with 15 bases between them. The CDR3 covers 15 residues. Per the germline V gene, CDR1 is KGHDR and CDR2 is SFDVKD.

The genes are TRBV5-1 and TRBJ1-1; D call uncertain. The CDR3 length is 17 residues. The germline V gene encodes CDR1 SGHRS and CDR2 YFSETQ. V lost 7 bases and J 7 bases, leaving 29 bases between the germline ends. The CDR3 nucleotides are TGCGCCAGCGCCGTGAATGGGGAGGGCTCAGGCCACAGTGAAGCTTTCTTT. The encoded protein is CASAVNGEGSGHSEAFF.

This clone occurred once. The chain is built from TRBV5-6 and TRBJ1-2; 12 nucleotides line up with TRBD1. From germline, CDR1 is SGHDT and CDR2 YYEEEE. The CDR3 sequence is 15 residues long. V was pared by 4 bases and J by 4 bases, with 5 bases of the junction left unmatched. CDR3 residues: CASSAGQGAGYGYTF. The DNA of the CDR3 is TGTGCCAGCAGCGCGGGACAGGGGGCAGGCTATGGCTACACCTTC.